The rows below give T cell receptor beta chains drawn from one sample of a study of blood T cell repertoires in COVID-19. The table came from immunoSEQ multiplex PCR; TCRdb's copy has only in-frame clones and leaves some out. The table records roughly 140,000 clones, 84% of them present only once. Sequencing input: PBMCs or T cells enriched from blood (not recorded which). These receptors were obtained from a woman aged 50 to 65 who had been exposed to COVID-19. The CDR3 runs from the conserved cysteine through the conserved F or W. D genes are given only for firm matches. Some rows have no size entry. The others give once, few or many, or a class for an expanded clone.

TRBV7-9	14	TRBD1	TRBJ1-4	-	TGTGCCAGCAGCTACAGGGGGCCTAATGAAAAACTGTTTTTT	CASSYRGPNEKLFF
TRBV14	14	TRBD1	TRBJ1-2	-	TGTGCCAGCTCACCGGGACAGGGGCCCTATGGCTACACCTTC	CASSPGQGPYGYTF
TRBV6-5	13	TRBD1	TRBJ2-7	-	TGTGCCAGCAGTCAGACAGGGTCAGGGGAGCAGTACTTC	CASSQTGSGEQYF
TRBV11-2	17	TRBD2	TRBJ2-5	-	TGTGCCAGCAGCCTTGCCGGACTAGCGGGGGGACAAGAGACCCAGTACTTC	CASSLAGLAGGQETQYF
TRBV11-2	18	-	TRBJ2-2	-	TGTGCCAGCAGCCTAACCCTCGAGTCAGGGCGCGACACCGGGGAGCTGTTTTTT	CASSLTLESGRDTGELFF
TRBV4-2	13	-	TRBJ1-1	few	TGTGCCAGCAGCCAAGTCGGGAAGCCTGAAGCTTTCTTT	CASSQVGKPEAFF
TRBV6-5	11	-	TRBJ1-1	-	TGTGCCAGCAGTAACAGGGTCATAGCTTTCTTT	CASSNRVIAFF
TRBV5-1	14	TRBD1	TRBJ2-2	many	TGCGCCAGCAGCGAGCCAGGGGGCTCAGGGGAGCTGTTTTTT	CASSEPGGSGELFF
TRBV7-8	15	TRBD2	TRBJ2-7	-	TGTGCCAGCAGCTTAACTAGCGGGGGGACCTACGAGCAGTACTTC	CASSLTSGGTYEQYF
TRBV9	12	TRBD2	TRBJ2-7	few	TGTGCCAGCTCGAGCGGGAGTGCCGAGCAGTACTTC	CASSSGSAEQYF
TRBV3-1/TRBV3-2	15	TRBD1	TRBJ1-3	-	TGTGCCAGCATCGACAGGGGGTCCTCTGGAAACACCATATATTTT	CASIDRGSSGNTIYF
TRBV7-9	13	-	TRBJ2-1	-	TGTGCCAGCAGCTTAGACGGGAGCGATGAGCAGTTCTTC	CASSLDGSDEQFF
TRBV14	12	-	TRBJ2-7	few	TGTGCCAGCAGCCAAGTTAGCTACGAGCAGTACTTC	CASSQVSYEQYF
TRBV10-2	16	-	TRBJ2-7	-	TGCGCCAGCAGTGACCTGCGGCGGGGTACGCGGTACGAGCAGTACTTC	CASSDLRRGTRYEQYF
TRBV5-4	15	TRBD2	TRBJ2-5	-	TGTGCCAGCAGCTCTGACCCTAGCGGCCAAGAGACCCAGTACTTC	CASSSDPSGQETQYF
TRBV7-7	15	-	TRBJ2-5	-	TGTGCTAGCAGCTTAACCCCGAGCCGACAAGAGACCCAGTACTTC	CASSLTPSRQETQYF
TRBV10-2	15	-	TRBJ1-5	once	TGCGCCAGCAGTGAGTGGGGAGATGGCAATCAGCCCCAGCATTTT	CASSEWGDGNQPQHF
TRBV7-9	16	TRBD2	TRBJ2-7	-	TGTGCCAGCAGCTTGGGAACTAGCGGGGGAACCTACGAGCAGTACTTC	CASSLGTSGGTYEQYF
TRBV9	15	TRBD1	TRBJ1-5	-	TGTGCCAGCAGCGTCGGGACAGGGTATGATCAGCCCCAGCATTTT	CASSVGTGYDQPQHF
TRBV12-5	11	-	TRBJ1-3	once	TGTGCTAGTGGCCCCGAGCACACCATATATTTT	CASGPEHTIYF
TRBV7-6	15	TRBD2	TRBJ2-1	-	TGTGCCAGCACATCCTTTAGCGGGAAGGGGGGTGAGCAGTTCTTC	CASTSFSGKGGEQFF
TRBV28	14	-	TRBJ1-2	few	TGTGCCAGCAGGCCTCAGGGGACTAACTATGGCTACACCTTC	CASRPQGTNYGYTF
TRBV27	16	-	TRBJ2-1	-	TGTGCCAGCACTCCTGGGGCCCCGAGCTCCTACAATGAGCAGTTCTTC	CASTPGAPSSYNEQFF
TRBV12-3/TRBV12-4	12	-	TRBJ1-1	-	TGTGCCAGCAGTCTCGGGGTCGCTGAAGCTTTCTTT	CASSLGVAEAFF
TRBV7-2	15	-	TRBJ2-1	-	TGTGCCAGCAGGCGGGGGCGGAGCTCCTACAATGAGCAGTTCTTC	CASRRGRSSYNEQFF
TRBV3-1/TRBV3-2	12	-	TRBJ1-5	few	TGTGCCAGCAGTTTAAGCAATCAGCCCCAGCATTTT	CASSLSNQPQHF
TRBV29-1	16	-	TRBJ2-1	-	TGCAGCGTTGAAGGGAGGGGGCGTAGATCCTACAATGAGCAGTTCTTC	CSVEGRGRRSYNEQFF
TRBV5-8	18	TRBD1	TRBJ1-5	-	TGTGCCAGCAGCTTGATCCGGGACAGTGGGCACAAGTTTCAGCCCCAGCATTTT	CASSLIRDSGHKFQPQHF
TRBV7-7	15	-	TRBJ2-1	-	TGTGCTAGCAGCTTAAAGTTGGGGCAGAACAATGAGCAGTTCTTC	CASSLKLGQNNEQFF
TRBV19	14	-	TRBJ2-1	-	TGTGCCAGTTTTACAGGTATGAGCTCAATAGAGCAGTTCTTC	CASFTGMSSIEQFF
TRBV4-1	15	-	TRBJ2-7	-	TGCGCCAGCAGCCAAGAAGACACACCGCCGAACGAGCAGTACTTC	CASSQEDTPPNEQYF
TRBV5-1	15	-	TRBJ2-2	few	TGCGCCAGCAGCTTGGGGCAGGGGAACACCGGGGAGCTGTTTTTT	CASSLGQGNTGELFF
TRBV6-5	11	-	TRBJ1-2	-	TGTGCCAGCACCCAGGGGTATGGCTACACCTTC	CASTQGYGYTF
TRBV7-2	15	TRBD2	TRBJ2-7	once	TGTGCCAGCAGCCCATTCGGGGGGGTCACCTACGAGCAGTACTTC	CASSPFGGVTYEQYF
TRBV18	14	TRBD1	TRBJ1-2	-	TGTGCCAGCTCACCGGGACAGGGGGCCTATGGCTACACCTTC	CASSPGQGAYGYTF
TRBV7-2	15	-	TRBJ1-5	-	TGTGCCAGCAGCTTGTCCGGGTATAGCAATCAGCCCCAGCATTTT	CASSLSGYSNQPQHF
TRBV7-9	14	-	TRBJ1-5	-	TGTGCCAGCAGCTTAGCGGCGGGGAATCAGCCCCAGCATTTT	CASSLAAGNQPQHF